Detailed here is one T cell receptor (beta chain). Per the germline V gene, CDR1 is LGHNA and CDR2 is YSLEER. CDR3 length equals 14 residues. Trimming removed 5 bases from V and 2 bases from J, with 9 bases in between. This record comes from a study of blood T cell repertoires in COVID-19. The overall study: Researchers got acute and convalescent COVID-19 samples from the United States, Italy and Spain.

Data came from immunoSEQ multiplex PCR; TCRdb stores just in-frame clones and leaves some out. The sample has approximately 140,000 clones, 70% to 90% seen once. The sequencing input was peripheral blood. This sequence was found in a man between 65 and 79 years old with acute or convalescent COVID-19. The V and J genes are TRBV4-3 and TRBJ2-2; D is uncertain. CDR3 in amino acids: CASSSSFNTGELFF. The CDR3 bases are TGCGCCAGCAGCTCGTCTTTTAACACCGGGGAGCTGTTTTTT.